The T cell receptor (beta chain) under discussion was sequenced for a study of blood T cell repertoires in COVID-19. Per the study methods: From reference gene primer amplification, estimates of nucleated cell counts were derived. Profiling relied on immunoSEQ multiplex PCR, and the TCRdb table lists in-frame clones only, not all of them. From that table come the V and J calls and clone size; the DNA was used to work out D and trimming. The sample includes 300,000 or so clones, 80% to 90% of them seen just once. This CDR3 is built from 13 residues. The V and J ends lost 6 bases and 8 bases respectively, with 14 bases between them. Germline loops: CDR1 MNHEY, CDR2 SVGAGI.

The chain combines TRBV6-5 with TRBJ2-4, with TRBD2 as a possible D gene (6 bases). Sequencing was carried out using PBMCs or T cells enriched from blood (not recorded which). This sequence was found in a woman between 40 and 50 years old with acute COVID-19. CDR3 in amino acids: CASRASGVDIQYF. In DNA, the CDR3 is TGTGCCAGCAGGGCGTCGGGGGTCGACATTCAGTACTTC.